This TCR beta chain was recovered during a study of OX40 agonist ivuxolimab in advanced cancers. Study-level points and caveats: In the 0.1 to 3.0 mg/kg range, CD4+ and CD8+ blood T cells had expanded clonally by week 6.

Trimming left V 7 bases short and J 1 base short, with 13 bases between. This CDR3 is built from 15 residues. In germline, CDR1 is MNHNY, CDR2 SVGAGI (reference sequence). Using immunoSEQ multiplex PCR, the repertoire was profiled, and TCRdb retains in-frame clones only, with some absent. The sample shows 65,000 to 85,000 clones, more than 85% of them seen only once. This clone was counted a few times. The target antigen is unknown. This specimen consisted of CD4+ or CD8+ T cells sorted from blood, obtained in a trial of the OX40 agonist ivuxolimab. This receptor was identified in an adult with an advanced solid tumor such as melanoma, head and neck, liver or kidney cancer. This chain uses TRBV6-6 with TRBJ1-4; the D gene is possibly TRBD1 (6 bases). The DNA for the CDR3 is TGTGCCAGCACCCGAAAGGGGGTAACTAATGAAAAACTGTTTTTT. It specifies CASTRKGVTNEKLFF.